These 27 T cell receptor beta chains share one sample of origin, sequenced in a study of beta chain features in type 1 diabetes. Expressed TCRB transcripts were sequenced, since all the RNA that had been isolated was reverse transcribed. The assay was immunoSEQ multiplex PCR, and TCRdb's table has in-frame clones only and misses some. The sample has about 360,000 clones; roughly 12% are singletons. Sequenced: naive CD4+ T cells from blood. Receptor source: a young man in good health.

This clone was seen a few times. This chain links TRBV4-2 with TRBJ2-1; D may be TRBD1 (6 bases). The CDR3 has 16 residues. The germline V gene has CDR1 LGHNA and CDR2 YNFKEQ. The V gene lost 4 bases and the J gene lost 9 bases, with 22 bases spanning the gap. CDR3 nucleotide sequence: TGTGCCAGCAGCCTGAGTATCCGGGACACCTTGGGTGAGCAGTTCTTC. Translation: CASSLSIRDTLGEQFF.

The rearrangement links TRBV25-1 to TRBJ1-1; D perhaps matches TRBD1 (5 bases). Trimming shortened V by 0 bases and J by 4 bases, and 9 bases separated the two germline ends. The length of the CDR3 is 14 residues. CDR1 MGHDK and CDR2 SYGVNS come from the germline V gene. In DNA form, the CDR3 reads TGTGCCAGCAGTGAATACGGGGGTTCCACTGAAGCTTTCTTT. This gives the protein CASSEYGGSTEAFF.

This CDR3 reads CAWSGTKDTQYF. The CDR3 bases are TGTGCCTGGAGTGGGACTAAAGATACGCAGTATTTT. This rearrangement joins TRBV30 to TRBJ2-3; D may be TRBD2 (6 bases). The germline V and J ends were trimmed by 1 base and 5 bases, with 7 bases remaining between them. Germline lookup yields CDR1 GTSNPN and CDR2 SVGIG (reference sequence). This CDR3 is 12 amino acids long.

DNA of the CDR3: TGTGCCAGCAGCTCGAAGACAGCTGGAAACACCATATATTTT. Translating gives CASSSKTAGNTIYF. The chain recombines TRBV5-6 with TRBJ1-3, with D possibly TRBD1 on 5 matching bases. V gave up 3 bases and J gave up 2 bases, with 9 bases separating them. From germline, CDR1 is SGHDT and CDR2 YYEEEE. This CDR3 is built from 14 residues.

This clone was counted a few times. The rearrangement joins TRBV10-3 to TRBJ2-5; tentatively, D is TRBD2 (6 bases). The germline V gene encodes CDR1 ENHRY and CDR2 SYGVKD. CDR3 length equals 11 residues. V dropped 8 bases and J dropped 5 bases, with 9 bases sitting between them. In DNA, the CDR3 is TGTGCCATCGCGGGGTGGGAGACCCAGTACTTC. Encoded protein: CAIAGWETQYF.

This clone was seen more than once but under ten times. This chain connects TRBV4-2 to TRBJ2-2; 9 bases align to TRBD2. Germline V gene sequence: CDR1 LGHNA, CDR2 YNFKEQ. After removal of 4 bases from V and 4 bases from J, the junction contained 10 bases not matched to a gene. The CDR3 spans 17 residues. CDR3 bases: TGTGCCAGCAGCCTGAATAGAGCGGGAGGTGGCACCGGGGAGCTGTTTTTT. As protein: CASSLNRAGGGTGELFF.

This chain links TRBV7-9 with TRBJ2-7; 8 nucleotides align to TRBD1. The CDR3 is 13 amino acids. Unmatched junction bases numbered 4, after V lost 6 bases and J lost 3 bases. Germline V gives CDR1 SEHNR, CDR2 FQNEAQ (reference sequence). CDR3 nucleotide sequence: TGTGCCAGCAGGACAGGGGCCAACTACGAGCAGTACTTC. It is translated as CASRTGANYEQYF.

This clone was counted a few times. The CDR3 protein is CSVLRGLNTEAFF. The CDR3 DNA sequence: TGCAGCGTTCTCAGGGGTCTGAACACTGAAGCTTTCTTT. The chain uses TRBV29-1 and TRBJ1-1; maybe TRBD1 (6 bases). V was trimmed by 5 bases and J by 0 bases, leaving 10 bases between them. CDR3 size: 13 residues. Looked up from germline, CDR1 is SQVTM and CDR2 is ANQGSEA.

J is TRBJ2-1 and V is TRBV4-3, with TRBD2 matching over 15 bases. The CDR3 totals 18 residues. Trimming at V came to 2 bases and at J to 8 bases, leaving 10 bases not matched to a gene. The germline V gene has CDR1 LGHNA and CDR2 YSLEER. CDR3 sequence reads: CASSQPYGTSGRSHEQFF. In nucleotides, the CDR3 is TGCGCCAGCAGCCAACCCTATGGGACTAGCGGGAGGTCCCATGAGCAGTTCTTC.

This clone has only one observation. The rearrangement joins TRBV30 to TRBJ1-1; perhaps TRBD1 as D (6 bases). The CDR3 consists of 11 residues. The germline V and J ends were trimmed by 2 bases and 8 bases, with 9 bases remaining between them. Per germline, CDR1 GTSNPN and CDR2 SVGIG (reference sequence). The CDR3 spells CAWSPTGEAFF. CDR3 coding DNA: TGTGCCTGGAGTCCTACAGGGGAAGCTTTCTTT.

This clone came up a few times. The gene calls are TRBV28 and TRBJ1-1; 7 nucleotides agree with TRBD1. V dropped 3 bases and J dropped 5; count of bases not matched to a gene: 9. This CDR3 has 15 amino acids. Per germline, CDR1 MDHEN and CDR2 SYDVKM. CDR3 bases: TGTGCCAGCAGTTTCCACCGGGACAGAAGAACTGAAGCTTTCTTT. This translates into CASSFHRDRRTEAFF. Full variable domain (remainder filled in from reference TRBV28 and TRBJ1-1): DVKVTQSSRYLVKRTGEKVFLECVQDMDHENMFWYRQDPGLGLRLIYFSYDVKMKEKGDIPEGYSVSREKKERFSLILESASTNQTSMYLCASSFHRDRRTEAFFGQGTRLTVV.

This clone was seen a handful of times. This sequence joins TRBV30 and TRBJ2-5; 9 bases are a match to TRBD1. The length of the CDR3 is 14 residues. CDR1 and CDR2 from the germline V gene are GTSNPN and SVGIG (reference sequence). V trimming: 2 bases; J trimming: 1 base; junction bases outside the gene matches: 2. The CDR3 DNA sequence: TGTGCCTGGAGTAGGGACAGGGCCCAAGAGACCCAGTACTTC. It encodes CAWSRDRAQETQYF. Together with reference TRBV30 and TRBJ2-5, the CDR3 gives the full variable domain: SQTIHQWPATLVQPVGSPLSLECTVEGTSNPNLYWYRQAAGRGLQLLFYSVGIGQISSEVPQNLSASRPQDRQFILSSKKLLLSDSGFYLCAWSRDRAQETQYFGPGTRLLVL.

This clone was seen a handful of times. The chain carries TRBV11-3 and TRBJ2-1; 8 bases align to TRBD2. Germline V gene lookup returns CDR1 SGHNT and CDR2 YENEEA. Germline trimming cut 0 bases from V and 4 bases from J; bases unmatched to any gene: 2. CDR3 length: 15 amino acids. The CDR3 loop is CASSLESGGYNEQFF. The CDR3, as DNA: TGTGCCAGCAGCTTAGAGTCGGGAGGGTACAATGAGCAGTTCTTC.

The chain recombines TRBV7-9 with TRBJ1-5, with D possibly matching TRBD1 (5 bases). Germline V gene data show CDR1 as SEHNR and CDR2 as FQNEAQ (reference sequence). The ends were cut back, 1 base at V and 1 base at J, with 11 bases in the middle. The CDR3 has 16 residues. CDR3 loop: CASSLDGARSNQPQHF. Written as DNA, the CDR3 is TGTGCCAGCAGCTTAGATGGGGCTAGGAGCAATCAGCCCCAGCATTTT.

This sequence joins TRBV5-4 and TRBJ1-1; 11 nucleotides agree with TRBD1. After removal of 4 bases from V and 5 bases from J, the junction contained 10 bases not matched to a gene. This CDR3 is built from 16 residues. Germline V gives CDR1 SGHNT, CDR2 YYREEE (reference sequence). The DNA for the CDR3 is TGTGCCAGCAGCCCCCGGACAGGGGGCGGGGGGACTGAAGCTTTCTTT. It translates to CASSPRTGGGGTEAFF.

The CDR3, as DNA: TGTGCCAGCAGCCAAGCTTTATCGGCTAGCGGGAGTTTTAATCCCGGGGAGCTGTTTTTT. Its translation: CASSQALSASGSFNPGELFF. The chain links TRBV4-2 to TRBJ2-2, with TRBD2 matching over 10 bases. With 1 base clipped from V and 6 bases from J, the junction kept 17 bases outside the gene matches. Germline V lookup: CDR1 LGHNA, CDR2 YNFKEQ. The CDR3 spans 20 residues.

Many counts were recorded for this clone. The chain combines TRBV10-3 with TRBJ2-3, with TRBD2 as a possible D gene (6 bases). The germline V gene has CDR1 ENHRY and CDR2 SYGVKD. Trimming shortened V by 11 bases and J by 3 bases, and 15 bases separated the two germline ends. The CDR3 consists of 13 residues. CDR3 residues: CAGGTRATDTQYF. CDR3 in DNA: TGTGCCGGCGGGACTCGGGCTACAGATACGCAGTATTTT.

The CDR3 bases are TGTGCTAGTGGTTTGGCCGGGACAGGGGTCGATGAGCAGTTCTTC. It codes for CASGLAGTGVDEQFF. The chain carries TRBV12-5 and TRBJ2-1, with TRBD1 matching 10 bases. The J segment lost 8 bases and the V segment lost 1 base, leaving 5 bases of the junction unmatched. CDR1 and CDR2 from the germline V gene are LGHNT and FRNRAP. CDR3 length: 15 residues.

The DNA for the CDR3 is TGCGCCAGCAGCGCGGGACAGGGTAGCTACGAGCAGTACTTC. This encodes CASSAGQGSYEQYF. The chain employs TRBV5-1 and TRBJ2-7; 9 bases match TRBD1. The germline V gene encodes CDR1 SGHRS and CDR2 YFSETQ. The ends lost 4 bases at V and 3 bases at J; junction bases unmatched: 5. The length of the CDR3 is 14 residues.

This chain joins TRBV9 and TRBJ2-1; 9 bases are a match to TRBD1. The germline gives CDR1 SGDLS, CDR2 YYNGEE. The CDR3 runs to 15 residues. The V and J ends lost 3 bases and 3 bases, in that order; junction bases with no gene match: 4. CDR3 bases: TGTGCCAGCAGCGCGGGACAGGGATTCTACAATGAGCAGTTCTTC. Protein product: CASSAGQGFYNEQFF.

The chain combines TRBV27 with TRBJ2-7; no definite D call. The CDR3 extends over 14 amino acids. Trimming left V 6 bases short and J 4 bases short, with 16 bases between. CDR1 MNHEY and CDR2 SMNVEV come from the germline V gene (reference sequence). The CDR3 loop is CASSRALVGYEQYF. The CDR3 DNA reads as TGTGCCAGCAGCCGTGCCCTAGTTGGATACGAGCAGTACTTC.

The chain employs TRBV5-1 and TRBJ2-5; weak D call: TRBD1 (6 bases). V was trimmed by 1 base and J by 3 bases, leaving 13 bases between them. Looked up from germline, CDR1 is SGHRS and CDR2 is YFSETQ. The CDR3 length is 15 residues. The CDR3 coding sequence is TGCGCCAGCAGCTTGTCCGGGACAAAGGAAGAGACCCAGTACTTC. Residues: CASSLSGTKEETQYF.

This clone showed up just a few times. The chain combines TRBV27 with TRBJ2-5; TRBD1 matches 11 bases. V lost 6 bases to trimming and J lost 5 bases; unmatched junction nucleotides: 5. From germline, CDR1 is MNHEY and CDR2 SMNVEV (reference sequence). This CDR3 region has 14 residues. The CDR3 sequence is CASSPDRGRETQYF. CDR3 DNA: TGTGCCAGCAGCCCGGACAGGGGGCGTGAGACCCAGTACTTC.

This clone was seen more than once but under ten times. The chain recombines TRBV6-5 with TRBJ1-1; a weak D match, TRBD1 (6 bases). The length of the CDR3 is 14 residues. Trimming removed 6 bases at V and 3 bases at J, with 14 bases between. Germline loops: CDR1 MNHEY, CDR2 SVGAGI. Written as DNA, the CDR3 is TGTGCCAGCAGCGACTGGGGGCGGGACACTGAAGCTTTCTTT. This codes for CASSDWGRDTEAFF.

This clone showed up just once. V is TRBV9 and J is TRBJ2-5; 8 positions agree with TRBD2. The CDR3 sequence is 16 residues long. Germline assignment: CDR1 SGDLS and CDR2 YYNGEE. The V segment lost 1 base and the J segment 2 bases; nucleotides outside the gene matches: 7. DNA for the CDR3: TGTGCCAGCAGCGTATCGGGACTAGTAGGTCAAGAGACCCAGTACTTC. Translating gives CASSVSGLVGQETQYF.

This CDR3 is CASSVGGAQETQYF. CDR3 coding DNA: TGTGCCAGCAGCGTCGGGGGAGCGCAAGAGACCCAGTACTTC. This chain uses TRBV7-3 with TRBJ2-5; a possible D gene is TRBD2 (6 bases). CDR1 is SGHTA and CDR2 is FQGTGA in the germline V gene. Trimming took off 5 bases at V and 2 bases at J, with 12 bases between the two ends. This CDR3 spans 14 amino acids. The variable domain in full, completed from reference TRBV7-3 and TRBJ2-5, reads GAGVSQTPSNKVTEKGKYVELRCDPISGHTALYWYRQSLGQGPEFLIYFQGTGAADDSGLPNDRFFAVRPEGSVSTLKIQRTERGDSAVYLCASSVGGAQETQYFGPGTRLLVL.

This clone appeared a few times. The rearrangement joins TRBV7-3 to TRBJ1-1; 11 nucleotides agree with TRBD1. Germline loops: CDR1 SGHTA, CDR2 FQGTGA. V gave up 5 bases and J gave up 5 bases; unmatched junction bases: 7. CDR3 size: 15 residues. The CDR3 here is CASSPGTGGGTEAFF. The DNA for the CDR3 is TGTGCCAGCAGCCCTGGGACAGGGGGAGGGACTGAAGCTTTCTTT.